The 26 T cell receptor beta chains given below trace back to one sample, sequenced in a study of shared clonotypes between healthy human individuals. Using immunoSEQ multiplex PCR, the repertoire was profiled, and TCRdb retains in-frame clones only, with some absent. The table records about 490,000 clones, about 72% of them present only once. Sample: PBMCs. Receptors originate from a woman in her 40s in good health. Some clones in this sample may be carry-over from other donors' samples.

The J gene is TRBJ2-5, the V gene TRBV6-5; TRBD2 aligns across 9 bases. Germline V gene sequence: CDR1 MNHEY, CDR2 SVGAGI. V lost 5 bases to trimming and J lost 2 bases; unmatched junction nucleotides: 6. This CDR3 contains 15 residues. CDR3 sequence reads: CASSVGLALQETQYF. DNA of the CDR3: TGTGCCAGCAGTGTCGGACTAGCGCTACAAGAGACCCAGTACTTC.

As for this clone: Other nucleotide sequences from this sample produce the same CDR3. The chain joins TRBV5-1 to TRBJ2-1; 12 bases are a match to TRBD2. The germline V gene encodes CDR1 SGHRS and CDR2 YFSETQ. With V trimmed by 0 bases and J by 2 bases, 0 bases remained unmatched. This CDR3 region has 16 residues. The CDR3 coding sequence is TGCGCCAGCAGCTTGGGACTAGCGGGGGCCTACAATGAGCAGTTCTTC. Encoded protein: CASSLGLAGAYNEQFF.

The chain uses TRBV27 and TRBJ2-5; 8 bases map to TRBD1. The germline gives CDR1 MNHEY, CDR2 SMNVEV (reference sequence). The CDR3 consists of 14 residues. J gave up 2 bases and V 3 bases, and 2 bases lay outside the gene matches. CDR3 residues: CASSFWDRQETQYF. CDR3 bases: TGTGCCAGCAGTTTTTGGGACAGGCAAGAGACCCAGTACTTC.

The chain recombines TRBV7-2 with TRBJ1-5; no clear D. V was pared by 5 bases and J by 2 bases, with 10 bases between. Germline CDR1 is SGHTA and CDR2 is FQGNSA. The CDR3 is made up of 14 amino acids. The CDR3 loop is CASSGRRGNQPQHF. CDR3 coding DNA: TGTGCCAGCAGCGGAAGGAGGGGCAATCAGCCCCAGCATTTT. Drawing the rest from reference TRBV7-2 and TRBJ1-5, the complete variable domain is GAGVSQSPSNKVTEKGKDVELRCDPISGHTALYWYRQSLGQGLEFLIYFQGNSAPDKSGLPSDRFSAERTGGSVSTLTIQRTQQEDSAVYLCASSGRRGNQPQHFGDGTRLSIL.

This sequence joins TRBV6-5 and TRBJ2-7; 10 bases align to TRBD2. The germline gives CDR1 MNHEY, CDR2 SVGAGI. The CDR3 spans 14 residues. V gave up 3 bases and J gave up 6 bases; unmatched junction bases: 5. CDR3 residues: CASSYRLAGAEQYF. CDR3 sequence (DNA): TGTGCCAGCAGTTATCGGCTAGCGGGAGCCGAGCAGTACTTC.

About this clone: Compared with germline, one end of the junction differs, possibly owing to a read error. CDR3 in amino acids: CASRPVGDQEAQYF. In nucleotides, the CDR3 is TGTGCCAGCAGACCCGTAGGGGACCAAGAGGCCCAGTACTTC. This sequence joins TRBV27 and TRBJ2-5; D tentatively fits TRBD1 or TRBD2 (5 bases each). The V gene's germline CDR1 is MNHEY and CDR2 SMNVEV (reference sequence). The CDR3 runs to 14 residues.

With respect to this clone: The same CDR3 is also encoded by other DNA sequences in this sample. The chain couples TRBV9 to TRBJ2-2; D call uncertain. The CDR3 is made up of 12 amino acids. Trimming took off 4 bases at V and 0 bases at J, with 1 base between the two ends. Germline V gene lookup returns CDR1 SGDLS and CDR2 YYNGEE. Here the CDR3 DNA reads TGTGCCAGCAGCACGAACACCGGGGAGCTGTTTTTT. This gives the protein CASSTNTGELFF.

Concerning this clone: The same CDR3 can be traced to other DNA sequences in this sample. The V gene is TRBV7-8, the J gene TRBJ1-5, with unresolved D. Trimming removed 1 base from V and 7 bases from J, with 8 bases in between. The length of the CDR3 is 13 residues. From germline, CDR1 is SGHVS and CDR2 FQNEAQ. In DNA form, the CDR3 reads TGTGCCAGCAGCTTAGTCCGGGCCCAGCCCCAGCATTTT. This gives the protein CASSLVRAQPQHF.

J is TRBJ1-4 and V is TRBV15; no definite D call. Germline V lookup: CDR1 LNHNV, CDR2 YYDKDF (reference sequence). The V and J ends lost 0 bases and 5 bases respectively, with 10 bases between them. The CDR3 extends over 15 amino acids. Here the CDR3 DNA reads TGTGCCACCAGCAGAGATAAGGCCGGCAATGAAAAACTGTTTTTT. Protein product: CATSRDKAGNEKLFF.

To note about this clone: Relative to the germline gene, one junction end is altered; a read error may explain this. V and J are TRBV5-1 and TRBJ2-7; 7 bases are shared with TRBD2. Germline V gene sequence: CDR1 SGHRS, CDR2 YFSETQ. This CDR3 region has 15 residues. The CDR3 DNA is TGCGCCAGCAACTTGGGGGGGTCGCAAGTCAAGGAGCAGTACTTC. It translates to CASNLGGSQVKEQYF.

This chain uses TRBV4-2 with TRBJ2-3; the match to TRBD2 covers 7 bases. The CDR3 loop spans 13 amino acids. Unmatched junction bases numbered 1, after V lost 2 bases and J lost 5 bases. In germline, CDR1 is LGHNA, CDR2 YNFKEQ. CDR3 region: CASSQPSGDTQYF. CDR3 nucleotides: TGTGCCAGCAGCCAACCTAGCGGAGATACGCAGTATTTT.

The V gene is TRBV10-3, the J gene TRBJ2-5; D possibly corresponds to TRBD2 (6 bases). Germline loops: CDR1 ENHRY, CDR2 SYGVKD. The CDR3 spans 13 residues. V was pared by 6 bases and J by 5 bases, with 13 bases between. CDR3 DNA: TGTGCCATCAGGGCAAGCGGAGGGGAGACCCAGTACTTC. It translates to CAIRASGGETQYF.

The chain has TRBV18 and TRBJ1-1; D ambiguous. CDR1 is KGHSH and CDR2 is LQKENI in the germline V gene. V lost 3 bases to trimming and J lost 4 bases, with 18 bases between them. The length of the CDR3 is 16 residues. The CDR3 region is CASSPGIGVTFTEAFF. The CDR3 DNA reads as TGTGCCAGCTCACCCGGGATCGGGGTTACATTCACTGAAGCTTTCTTT.

The chain combines TRBV9 with TRBJ1-1, with D perhaps TRBD1 (5 bases). The germline V gene has CDR1 SGDLS and CDR2 YYNGEE. V lost 4 bases and J lost 5, with 15 bases in between. The CDR3 runs to 14 residues. CDR3 loop: CASSPRGTGTEAFF. CDR3 DNA: TGTGCCAGCAGCCCTAGGGGTACTGGGACTGAAGCTTTCTTT. Full variable domain (remainder filled in from reference TRBV9 and TRBJ1-1): DSGVTQTPKHLITATGQRVTLRCSPRSGDLSVYWYQQSLDQGLQFLIQYYNGEERAKGNILERFSAQQFPDLHSELNLSSLELGDSALYFCASSPRGTGTEAFFGQGTRLTVV.

This sequence joins TRBV14 and TRBJ1-2; D ambiguous. Germline CDR1 and CDR2: SGHDN and FVKESK. V lost 1 base, J lost 5 bases, and 14 bases lay in between. The CDR3 runs 15 residues. DNA for the CDR3: TGTGCCAGCAGCCAAGGGACCCATCCCCCTTATGGCTACACCTTC. This encodes CASSQGTHPPYGYTF.

This chain links TRBV19 with TRBJ2-7, with TRBD1 matching over 10 bases. Per the germline V gene, CDR1 is LNHDA and CDR2 is SQIVND (reference sequence). V dropped 3 bases and J dropped 6; count of bases not matched to a gene: 8. This CDR3 has 15 residues. CDR3 nucleotide sequence: TGTGCCAGTAGTATGATACAGGACAGGGGGGCCGAGCAGTACTTC. It is translated as CASSMIQDRGAEQYF.

This clone was observed a few times. The chain is built from TRBV30 and TRBJ2-7; 7 bases fit TRBD1. This CDR3 spans 11 amino acids. V lost 3 bases to trimming and J lost 7 bases; unmatched junction nucleotides: 3. The V gene's germline CDR1 is GTSNPN and CDR2 SVGIG (reference sequence). CDR3 sequence: CAWREQGEQYF. The CDR3 nucleotides are TGTGCCTGGAGAGAACAGGGGGAGCAGTACTTC. Using reference TRBV30 and TRBJ2-7 for the parts outside the CDR3, the full variable domain is SQTIHQWPATLVQPVGSPLSLECTVEGTSNPNLYWYRQAAGRGLQLLFYSVGIGQISSEVPQNLSASRPQDRQFILSSKKLLLSDSGFYLCAWREQGEQYFGPGTRLTVT.

With respect to this clone: Compared with germline, one end of the junction differs, possibly owing to a read error. Other DNA sequences within the sample encode an identical CDR3. This sequence joins TRBV30 and TRBJ2-7, with 11 bases that match TRBD2. Germline values: CDR1 GTSNPN, CDR2 SVGIG (reference sequence). This CDR3 is 15 amino acids long. The CDR3 DNA sequence: TGCGCCTGGAGTATACTAGCGGGGGTGTCGGGCGAGCAGTACTTC. As protein: CAWSILAGVSGEQYF.

This rearrangement joins TRBV28 to TRBJ2-6; 9 bases map to TRBD1. The CDR3 runs to 17 residues. With 7 bases clipped from V and 1 base from J, the junction kept 8 bases outside the gene matches. CDR1 and CDR2 from the germline V gene are MDHEN and SYDVKM. CDR3 loop: CASTVTGGGSGANVLTF. In nucleotides, the CDR3 is TGTGCCAGCACCGTGACAGGGGGAGGATCTGGGGCCAACGTCCTGACTTTC.

Notes on this clone: This probably arose from a read error, given a far larger clone one base away. The gene calls are TRBV5-4 and TRBJ2-7; weak D call: TRBD1 (5 bases). Germline-derived CDR1 and CDR2 are SGHNT and YYREEE (reference sequence). This CDR3 comprises 15 residues. CDR3 sequence reads: CASGNGVGASYEQHF. CDR3 in DNA: TGTGCCAGCGGAAATGGGGTTGGGGCCTCCTACGAGCAGCACTTC.

Of note for this clone: A read error may produce the germline difference seen at one junction end. This rearrangement joins TRBV6-1 to TRBJ2-2; D may be TRBD2 (6 bases). This CDR3 has 16 residues. The germline gives CDR1 MNHNS, CDR2 SASEGT. The CDR3, as DNA: TGTGCCAGCAGGGAAGGTCTCGGGAGAGGGCGCGGGGAGCTGTTTTTT. Translated: CASREGLGRGRGELFF.

This chain joins TRBV4-3 and TRBJ1-3; possible D gene TRBD1, 6 bases. Trimming removed 0 bases at V and 2 bases at J, with 17 bases between. The length of the CDR3 is 18 residues. Germline CDR1 is LGHNA and CDR2 is YSLEER. The CDR3 nucleotides read TGCGCCAGCAGCCAAGATTTGGCACAGGGAGCAACTGGAAACACCATATATTTT. As protein: CASSQDLAQGATGNTIYF.

This rearrangement joins TRBV30 to TRBJ2-1; 8 bases agree with TRBD2. The CDR3 spans 14 residues. CDR1 is GTSNPN, CDR2 SVGIG, per germline (reference sequence). The trim removed 0 bases at V and 10 bases at J, leaving 8 bases unmatched. CDR3 sequence (DNA): TGTGCCTGGAGTGTACTCTTGGGCGGGGGGGAGCAGTTCTTC. It is translated as CAWSVLLGGGEQFF.

The gene calls are TRBV7-2 and TRBJ2-7; either TRBD1 or TRBD2 may supply D (5 bases each). The germline V and J ends were trimmed by 2 bases and 6 bases, with 17 bases remaining between them. Germline V gene data show CDR1 as SGHTA and CDR2 as FQGNSA. This CDR3 spans 15 amino acids. CDR3 coding DNA: TGTGCCAGCAGCTTATTCGGGACCAAGGGTACCGAGCAGTACTTC. Encoded protein: CASSLFGTKGTEQYF.

The CDR3 reads CASSGRTGQGDIQYF. The CDR3 DNA reads TGTGCCAGCAGCGGCCGGACGGGACAGGGGGACATTCAGTACTTC. V gene TRBV9 combines with J gene TRBJ2-4; 11 bases line up with TRBD1. Germline V gene sequence: CDR1 SGDLS, CDR2 YYNGEE. This CDR3 comprises 15 residues. The junction had 7 bases not matched to a gene; V was cut back by 3 bases and J by 8 bases.

The chain links TRBV30 to TRBJ1-6; D remains unclear. CDR3 length: 12 amino acids. Germline assignment: CDR1 GTSNPN and CDR2 SVGIG (reference sequence). Trimming took off 0 bases at V and 14 bases at J, with 11 bases between the two ends. The CDR3 DNA is TGTGCCTGGAGTGTAGGCAGTCGGACCCTCCACTTT. Its protein product is CAWSVGSRTLHF.